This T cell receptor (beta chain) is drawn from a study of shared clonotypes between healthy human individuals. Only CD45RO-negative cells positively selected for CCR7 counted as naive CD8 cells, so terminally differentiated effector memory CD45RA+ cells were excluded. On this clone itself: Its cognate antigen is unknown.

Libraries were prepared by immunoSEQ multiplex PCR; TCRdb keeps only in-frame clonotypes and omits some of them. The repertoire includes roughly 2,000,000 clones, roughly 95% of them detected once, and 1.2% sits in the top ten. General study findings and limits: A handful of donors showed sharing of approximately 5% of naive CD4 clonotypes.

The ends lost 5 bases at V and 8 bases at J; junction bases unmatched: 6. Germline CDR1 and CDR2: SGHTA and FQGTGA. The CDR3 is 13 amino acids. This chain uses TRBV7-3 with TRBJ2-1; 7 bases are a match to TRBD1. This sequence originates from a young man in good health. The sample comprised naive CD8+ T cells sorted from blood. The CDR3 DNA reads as TGTGCCAGCAGCCAGACAGGGTCCGATGAGCAGTTCTTC. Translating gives CASSQTGSDEQFF.